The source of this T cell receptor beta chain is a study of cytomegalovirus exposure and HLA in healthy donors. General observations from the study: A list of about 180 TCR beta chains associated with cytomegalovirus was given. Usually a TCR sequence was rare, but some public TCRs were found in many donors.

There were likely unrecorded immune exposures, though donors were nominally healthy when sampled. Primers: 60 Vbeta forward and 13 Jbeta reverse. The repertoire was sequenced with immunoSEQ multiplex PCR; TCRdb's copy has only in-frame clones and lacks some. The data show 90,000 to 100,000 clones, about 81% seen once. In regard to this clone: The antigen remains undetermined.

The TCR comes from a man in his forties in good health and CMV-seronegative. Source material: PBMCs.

CDR3 sequence: CASSRGLYGYTF. The CDR3 coding sequence is TGTGCCAGCAGCCGTGGACTCTATGGCTACACCTTC. The chain links TRBV7-2 to TRBJ1-2; D remains unclear. V lost 5 bases, J lost 4 bases, and 8 bases lay in between. The CDR3 sequence is 12 residues long. The germline V gene encodes CDR1 SGHTA and CDR2 FQGNSA.